This T cell receptor (beta chain) was recovered during a study of T cells after posttransplantation cyclophosphamide. Germline V gene data show CDR1 as LNHDA and CDR2 as SQIVND (reference sequence). This CDR3 region has 16 residues. Germline trimming cut 1 base from V and 6 bases from J; bases unmatched to any gene: 7. Treatment was busulfan-fludarabine conditioning, a marrow graft, and cyclophosphamide on days +3 and +4. Data came from immunoSEQ multiplex PCR; TCRdb stores just in-frame clones and leaves some out. Of under 8,500 clones listed, approximately 80% are singletons. The V and J genes are TRBV19 and TRBJ1-4; 8 nucleotides match TRBD1. The material sequenced was CD4+ T cells sorted from blood, taken about 1,000 days after allogeneic stem cell transplant with posttransplant cyclophosphamide. This TCR was sampled from a female patient in her 40s who received an allogeneic stem cell transplant from a related donor, was CMV-positive, and had no GVHD. The graft donor may have given rise to some T cells. DNA for the CDR3: TGTGCCAGTAGTATAGGGCAGGGGGCAGTGCATGAAAAACTGTTTTTT. Translation gives CASSIGQGAVHEKLFF.